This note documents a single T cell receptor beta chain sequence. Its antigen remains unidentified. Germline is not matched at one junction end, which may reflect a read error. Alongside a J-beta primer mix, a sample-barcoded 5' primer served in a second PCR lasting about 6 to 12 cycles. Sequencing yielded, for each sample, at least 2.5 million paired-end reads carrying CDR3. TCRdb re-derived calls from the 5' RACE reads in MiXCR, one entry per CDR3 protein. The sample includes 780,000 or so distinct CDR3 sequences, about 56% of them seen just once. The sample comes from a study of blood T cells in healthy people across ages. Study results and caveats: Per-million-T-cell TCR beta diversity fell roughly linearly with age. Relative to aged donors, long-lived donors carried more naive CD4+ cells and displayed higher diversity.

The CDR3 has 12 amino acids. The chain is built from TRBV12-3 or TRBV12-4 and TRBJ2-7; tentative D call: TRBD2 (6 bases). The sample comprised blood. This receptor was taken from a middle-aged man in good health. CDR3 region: CTSSLGGEKQYF. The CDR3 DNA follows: TGTACCAGCAGTTTAGGCGGGGAGAAGCAGTACTTC.